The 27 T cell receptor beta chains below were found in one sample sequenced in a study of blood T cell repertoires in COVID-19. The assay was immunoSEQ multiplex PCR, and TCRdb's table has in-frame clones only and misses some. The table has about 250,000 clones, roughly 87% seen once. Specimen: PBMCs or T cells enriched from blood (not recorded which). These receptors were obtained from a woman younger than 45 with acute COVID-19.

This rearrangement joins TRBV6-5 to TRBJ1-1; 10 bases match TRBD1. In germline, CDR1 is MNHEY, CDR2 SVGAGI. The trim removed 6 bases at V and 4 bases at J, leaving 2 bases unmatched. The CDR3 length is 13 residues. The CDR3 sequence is CASRRQGATEAFF. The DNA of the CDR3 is TGTGCCAGCAGAAGACAGGGGGCCACTGAAGCTTTCTTT.

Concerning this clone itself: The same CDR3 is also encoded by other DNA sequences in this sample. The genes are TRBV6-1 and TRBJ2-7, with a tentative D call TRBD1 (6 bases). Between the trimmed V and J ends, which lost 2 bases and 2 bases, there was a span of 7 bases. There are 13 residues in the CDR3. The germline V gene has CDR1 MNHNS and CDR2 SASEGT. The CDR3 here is CASSEWTAYEQYF. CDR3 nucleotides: TGTGCCAGCAGTGAATGGACAGCCTACGAGCAGTACTTC.

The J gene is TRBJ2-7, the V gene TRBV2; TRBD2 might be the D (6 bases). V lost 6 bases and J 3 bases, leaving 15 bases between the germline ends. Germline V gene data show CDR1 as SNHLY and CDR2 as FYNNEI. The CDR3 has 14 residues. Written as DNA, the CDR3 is TGTGCCAGCAGACGCGGGACGGAGGACTACGAGCAGTACTTC. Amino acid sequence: CASRRGTEDYEQYF.

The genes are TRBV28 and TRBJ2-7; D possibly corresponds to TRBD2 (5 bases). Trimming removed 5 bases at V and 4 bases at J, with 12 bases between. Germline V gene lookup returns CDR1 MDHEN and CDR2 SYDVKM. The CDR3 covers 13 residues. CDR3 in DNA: TGTGCCAGCAGTACAGCGGTCCCTTACGAGCAGTACTTC. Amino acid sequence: CASSTAVPYEQYF.

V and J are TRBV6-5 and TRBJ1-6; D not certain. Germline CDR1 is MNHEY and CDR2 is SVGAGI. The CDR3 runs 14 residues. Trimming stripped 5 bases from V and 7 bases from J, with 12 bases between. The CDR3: CASSIPSLNSPLHF. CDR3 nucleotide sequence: TGTGCCAGCAGTATACCTTCGCTAAATTCACCCCTCCACTTT.

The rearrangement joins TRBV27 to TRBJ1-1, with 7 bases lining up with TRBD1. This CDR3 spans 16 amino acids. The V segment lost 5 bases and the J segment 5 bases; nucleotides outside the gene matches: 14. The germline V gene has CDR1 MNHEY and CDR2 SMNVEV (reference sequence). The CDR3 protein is CASSTRDRRGETEAFF. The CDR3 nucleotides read TGTGCCAGCAGTACCAGAGACCGCAGGGGGGAAACTGAAGCTTTCTTT.

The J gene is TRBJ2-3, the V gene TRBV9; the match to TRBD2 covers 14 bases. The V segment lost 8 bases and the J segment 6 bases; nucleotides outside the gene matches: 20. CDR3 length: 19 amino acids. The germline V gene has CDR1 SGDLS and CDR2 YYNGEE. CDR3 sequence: CARLTGFPGLAGGSDTQYF. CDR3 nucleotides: TGTGCCAGATTAACCGGATTTCCAGGACTAGCGGGGGGATCGGATACGCAGTATTTT.

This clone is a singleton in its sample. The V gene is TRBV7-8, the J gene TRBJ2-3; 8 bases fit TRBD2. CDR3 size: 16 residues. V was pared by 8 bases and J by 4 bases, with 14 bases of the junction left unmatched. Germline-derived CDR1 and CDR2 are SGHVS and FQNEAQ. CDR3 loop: CASGKVRRGAPDTQYF. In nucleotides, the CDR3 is TGTGCCAGCGGGAAGGTGAGGCGGGGGGCCCCAGATACGCAGTATTTT. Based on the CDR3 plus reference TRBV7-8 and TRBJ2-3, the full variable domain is GAGVSQSPRYKVAKRGQDVALRCDPISGHVSLFWYQQALGQGPEFLTYFQNEAQLDKSGLPSDRFFAERPEGSVSTLKIQRTQQEDSAVYLCASGKVRRGAPDTQYFGPGTRLTVL.

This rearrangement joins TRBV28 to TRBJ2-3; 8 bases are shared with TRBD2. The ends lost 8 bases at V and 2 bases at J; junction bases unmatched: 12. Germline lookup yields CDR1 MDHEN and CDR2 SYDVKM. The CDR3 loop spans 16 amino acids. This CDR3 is CASYSASRGATDTQYF. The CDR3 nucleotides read TGTGCCAGCTACTCTGCCTCGCGGGGGGCCACAGATACGCAGTATTTT.

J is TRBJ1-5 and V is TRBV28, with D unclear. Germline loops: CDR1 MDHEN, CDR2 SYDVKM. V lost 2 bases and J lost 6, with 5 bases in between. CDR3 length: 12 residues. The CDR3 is CASSLKLQPQHF. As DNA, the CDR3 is TGTGCCAGCAGTTTAAAACTTCAGCCCCAGCATTTT.

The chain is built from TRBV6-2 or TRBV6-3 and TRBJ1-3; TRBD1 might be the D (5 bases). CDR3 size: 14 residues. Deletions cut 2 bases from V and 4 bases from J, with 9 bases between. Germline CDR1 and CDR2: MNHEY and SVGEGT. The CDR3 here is CASSYGAGGNTIYF. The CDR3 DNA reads TGTGCCAGCAGTTACGGGGCAGGCGGAAACACCATATATTTT.

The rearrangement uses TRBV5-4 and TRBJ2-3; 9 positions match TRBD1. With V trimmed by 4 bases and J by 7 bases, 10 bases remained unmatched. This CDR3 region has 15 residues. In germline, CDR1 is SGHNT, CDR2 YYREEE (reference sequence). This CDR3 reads CASSPLGQGIHTQYF. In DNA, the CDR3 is TGTGCCAGCAGCCCCCTGGGACAGGGTATACATACGCAGTATTTT.

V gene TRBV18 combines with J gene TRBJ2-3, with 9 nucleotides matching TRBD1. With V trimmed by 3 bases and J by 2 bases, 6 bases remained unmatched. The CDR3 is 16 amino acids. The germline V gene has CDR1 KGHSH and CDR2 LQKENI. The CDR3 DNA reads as TGTGCCAGCTCACCGACGGGACAGGGATACACAGATACGCAGTATTTT. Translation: CASSPTGQGYTDTQYF.

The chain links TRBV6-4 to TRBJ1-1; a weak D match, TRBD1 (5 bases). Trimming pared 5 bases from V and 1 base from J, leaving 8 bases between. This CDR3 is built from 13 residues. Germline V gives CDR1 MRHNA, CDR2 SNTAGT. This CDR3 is CASSNTGNTEAFF. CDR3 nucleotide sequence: TGTGCCAGCAGTAATACAGGGAACACTGAAGCTTTCTTT.

DNA of the CDR3: TGTGCCAGCAGTCCCCGACAGGCTAACACCAACGTCCTGACTTTC. It translates to CASSPRQANTNVLTF. V usage is TRBV27 and J usage is TRBJ2-6; D possibly corresponds to TRBD1 (6 bases). The CDR3 runs to 15 residues. Trimming took off 5 bases at V and 8 bases at J, with 16 bases between the two ends. Germline V lookup: CDR1 MNHEY, CDR2 SMNVEV (reference sequence).

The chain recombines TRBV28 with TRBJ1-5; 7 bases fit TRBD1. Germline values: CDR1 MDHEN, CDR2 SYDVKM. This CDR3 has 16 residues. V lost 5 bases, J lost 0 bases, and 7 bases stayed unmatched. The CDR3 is CASSPRRGYSNQPQHF. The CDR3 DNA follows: TGTGCCAGCAGTCCCCGCAGGGGGTATAGCAATCAGCCCCAGCATTTT.

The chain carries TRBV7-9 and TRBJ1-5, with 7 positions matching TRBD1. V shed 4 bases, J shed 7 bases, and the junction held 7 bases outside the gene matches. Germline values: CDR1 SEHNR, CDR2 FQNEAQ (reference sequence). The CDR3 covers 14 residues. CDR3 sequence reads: CASSSTGSWQPQHF. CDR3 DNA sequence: TGTGCCAGCAGCTCGACAGGGTCATGGCAGCCCCAGCATTTT. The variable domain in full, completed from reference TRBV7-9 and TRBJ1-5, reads DTGVSQNPRHKITKRGQNVTFRCDPISEHNRLYWYRQTLGQGPEFLTYFQNEAQLEKSRLLSDRFSAERPKGSFSTLEIQRTEQGDSAMYLCASSSTGSWQPQHFGDGTRLSIL.

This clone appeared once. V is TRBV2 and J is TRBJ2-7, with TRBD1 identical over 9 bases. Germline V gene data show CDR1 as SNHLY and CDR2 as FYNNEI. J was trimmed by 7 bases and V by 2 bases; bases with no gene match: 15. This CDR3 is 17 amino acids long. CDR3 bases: TGTGCCAGCAGTGAAAGTCGCACCGGGACAGGGCAGGGTGAGCAGTACTTC. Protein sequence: CASSESRTGTGQGEQYF.

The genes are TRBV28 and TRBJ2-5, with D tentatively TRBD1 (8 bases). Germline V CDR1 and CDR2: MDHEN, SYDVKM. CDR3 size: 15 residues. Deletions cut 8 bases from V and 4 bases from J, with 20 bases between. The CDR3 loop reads CASGGAGTGGETQYF. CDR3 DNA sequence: TGTGCCAGCGGGGGGGCCGGGACAGGAGGAGAGACCCAGTACTTC.

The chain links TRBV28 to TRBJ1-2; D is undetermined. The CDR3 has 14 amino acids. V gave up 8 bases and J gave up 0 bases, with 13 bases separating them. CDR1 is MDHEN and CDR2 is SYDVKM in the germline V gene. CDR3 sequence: CASYGTASNYGYTF. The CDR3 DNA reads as TGTGCCAGCTATGGTACAGCTTCTAACTATGGCTACACCTTC.

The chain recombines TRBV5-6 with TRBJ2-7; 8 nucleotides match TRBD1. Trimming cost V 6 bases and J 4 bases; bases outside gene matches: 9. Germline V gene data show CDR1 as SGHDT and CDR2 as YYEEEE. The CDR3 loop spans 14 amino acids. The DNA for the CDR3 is TGTGCCAGCAAACCTCAGGGGGCCCCATACGAGCAGTACTTC. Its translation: CASKPQGAPYEQYF. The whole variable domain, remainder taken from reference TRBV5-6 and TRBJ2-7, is DAGVTQSPTHLIKTRGQQVTLRCSPKSGHDTVSWYQQALGQGPQFIFQYYEEEERQRGNFPDRFSGHQFPNYSSELNVNALLLGDSALYLCASKPQGAPYEQYFGPGTRLTVT.

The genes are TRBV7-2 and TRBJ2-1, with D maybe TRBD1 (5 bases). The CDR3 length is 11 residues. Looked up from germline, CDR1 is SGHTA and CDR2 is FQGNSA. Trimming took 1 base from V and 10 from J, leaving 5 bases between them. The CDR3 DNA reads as TGTGCCAGCAGCTTAGGGACAGAGCAGTTCTTC. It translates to CASSLGTEQFF.

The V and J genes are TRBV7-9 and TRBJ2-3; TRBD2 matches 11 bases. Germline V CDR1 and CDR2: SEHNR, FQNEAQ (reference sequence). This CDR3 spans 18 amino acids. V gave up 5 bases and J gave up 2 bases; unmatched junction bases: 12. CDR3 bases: TGTGCCAGCAGCCTAGGTAGCGGGAGGGCCTCTCCCACAGATACGCAGTATTTT. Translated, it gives CASSLGSGRASPTDTQYF. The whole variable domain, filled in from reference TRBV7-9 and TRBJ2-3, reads DTGVSQNPRHKITKRGQNVTFRCDPISEHNRLYWYRQTLGQGPEFLTYFQNEAQLEKSRLLSDRFSAERPKGSFSTLEIQRTEQGDSAMYLCASSLGSGRASPTDTQYFGPGTRLTVL.

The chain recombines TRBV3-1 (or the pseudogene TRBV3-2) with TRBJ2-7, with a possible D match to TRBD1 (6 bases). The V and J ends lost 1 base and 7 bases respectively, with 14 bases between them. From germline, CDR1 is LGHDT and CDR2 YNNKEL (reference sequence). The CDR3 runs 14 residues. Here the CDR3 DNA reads TGTGCCAGCAGCCAAGGTGGGGGCTCAAGGGAGCAGTACTTC. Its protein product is CASSQGGGSREQYF.

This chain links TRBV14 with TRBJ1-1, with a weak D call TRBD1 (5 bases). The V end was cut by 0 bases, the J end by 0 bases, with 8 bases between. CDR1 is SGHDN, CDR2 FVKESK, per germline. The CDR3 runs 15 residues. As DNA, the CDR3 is TGTGCCAGCAGCCAAGACCGGGGGGTGAACACTGAAGCTTTCTTT. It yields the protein CASSQDRGVNTEAFF.

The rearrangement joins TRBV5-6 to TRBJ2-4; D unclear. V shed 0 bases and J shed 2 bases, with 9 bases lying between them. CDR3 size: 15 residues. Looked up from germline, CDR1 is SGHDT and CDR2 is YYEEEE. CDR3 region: CASSLGEETKNIQYF. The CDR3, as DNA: TGTGCCAGCAGCTTGGGAGAGGAGACCAAAAACATTCAGTACTTC.

CDR3 sequence: CASSLSQATYEQYF. CDR3 sequence (DNA): TGTGCCAGCAGCTTATCACAGGCCACCTACGAGCAGTACTTC. The chain has TRBV5-4 and TRBJ2-7; possibly TRBD1 for D (5 bases). Between the trimmed V and J ends, which lost 2 bases and 2 bases, there was a span of 11 bases. Germline CDR1 SGHNT, CDR2 YYREEE (reference sequence). CDR3 length: 14 residues.